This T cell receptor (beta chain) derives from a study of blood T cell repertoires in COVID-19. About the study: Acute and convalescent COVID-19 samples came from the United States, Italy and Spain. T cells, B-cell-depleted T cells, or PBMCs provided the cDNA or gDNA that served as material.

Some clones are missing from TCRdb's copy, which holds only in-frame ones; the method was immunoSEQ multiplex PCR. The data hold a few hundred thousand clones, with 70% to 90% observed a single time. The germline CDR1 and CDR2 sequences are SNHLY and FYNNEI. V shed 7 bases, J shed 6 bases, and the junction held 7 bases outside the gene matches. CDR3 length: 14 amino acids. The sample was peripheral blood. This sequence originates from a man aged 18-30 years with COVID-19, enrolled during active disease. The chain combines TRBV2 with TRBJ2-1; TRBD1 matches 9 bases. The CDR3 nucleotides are TGTGCCAGCACAGGGACAGGGTGGGGCAATGAGCAGTTCTTC. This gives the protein CASTGTGWGNEQFF.